The 14 T cell receptor beta chains below all came from one sample that was sequenced in a study of T cell repertoires in cytomegalovirus infection. No cognate antigen is known for these TCRs. TCRdb analysed the reads with MiXCR anew, one entry per CDR3 protein. The sample records hundreds of thousands of distinct CDR3 sequences, 30% to 35% being singletons. The material sequenced was cultured PBMCs, taken from culture after CMV antigen stimulation. These receptors were taken from a human donor in good health (CMV status not recorded). Some clones in this sample may be carry-over from other donors' samples.

V usage is TRBV5-6 and J usage is TRBJ2-7; 9 nucleotides line up with TRBD2. The ends lost 4 bases at V and 2 bases at J; junction bases unmatched: 7. The CDR3 runs 15 residues. CDR1 is SGHDT, CDR2 YYEEEE, per germline. This CDR3 is CASSATSGRAYEQYF. CDR3 DNA: TGTGCCAGCAGCGCGACTAGCGGAAGGGCCTACGAGCAGTACTTC.

At least ten counts were recorded for this clonotype. The chain uses TRBV30 and TRBJ2-3; no definite D call. This CDR3 has 14 amino acids. From germline, CDR1 is GTSNPN and CDR2 SVGIG (reference sequence). V gave up 1 base and J gave up 2 bases, with 10 bases separating them. CDR3 bases: TGTGCCTGGAGTGGTAGTATCTTCACAGATACGCAGTATTTT. It specifies CAWSGSIFTDTQYF.

This clonotype has only a few counts. This sequence joins TRBV11-2 and TRBJ2-4, with D perhaps being TRBD1 or TRBD2 (7 bases each). Germline CDR1 is SGHAT and CDR2 is FQNNGV. The CDR3 has 17 residues. Trimming removed 3 bases from V and 5 bases from J, with 20 bases in between. CDR3 loop: CASSFGSRGGGQNIQYF. Written as DNA, the CDR3 is TGTGCCAGCAGCTTCGGGTCGCGGGGAGGGGGCCAAAACATTCAGTACTTC.

V gene TRBV2 combines with J gene TRBJ1-1; possibly TRBD1 for D (6 bases). Germline assignment: CDR1 SNHLY and CDR2 FYNNEI. This CDR3 spans 13 amino acids. Trimming took 3 bases from V and 4 from J, leaving 9 bases between them. The CDR3 DNA reads TGTGCCAGCAGTGACAGGGGATCCACTGAAGCTTTCTTT. Translation gives CASSDRGSTEAFF.

Only a few counts were recorded for this clonotype. The rearrangement uses TRBV7-9 and TRBJ1-2; TRBD1 matches at 7 bases. Germline V CDR1 and CDR2: SEHNR, FQNEAQ (reference sequence). The CDR3 sequence is 18 residues long. V lost 4 bases to trimming and J lost 2 bases; unmatched junction nucleotides: 16. The CDR3 sequence: CASSSQLGGQLLNYGYTF. CDR3 in DNA: TGTGCCAGCAGCTCGCAGCTTGGGGGACAGTTGCTGAACTATGGCTACACCTTC.

This clonotype showed up just a few times. The CDR3 coding sequence is TGTGCCAGCAGCTTAGGGACTGCGGGGCAAGAGACCCAGTACTTC. Translation gives CASSLGTAGQETQYF. The chain is built from TRBV7-2 and TRBJ2-5; tentatively, D is TRBD2 (6 bases). The length of the CDR3 is 15 residues. Germline loops: CDR1 SGHTA, CDR2 FQGNSA. The V and J ends lost 1 base and 2 bases respectively, with 11 bases between them.

The genes are TRBV7-6 and TRBJ2-3; the D call may be TRBD1 or TRBD2 (5 bases each). The ends were cut back, 5 bases at V and 6 bases at J, with 18 bases in the middle. Germline V CDR1 and CDR2: SGHVS, FNYEAQ. The CDR3 length is 15 residues. CDR3 region: CASSPRDAGMDTQYF. In DNA, the CDR3 is TGTGCCAGCAGCCCCCGGGACGCTGGCATGGATACGCAGTATTTT.

There are a few counts of this clonotype. This chain connects TRBV30 to TRBJ2-4; D is possibly TRBD2 (5 bases). The germline gives CDR1 GTSNPN, CDR2 SVGIG (reference sequence). The CDR3 has 16 amino acids. With 3 bases removed from V and 0 bases from J, the gap between germline ends came to 15 bases. In DNA form, the CDR3 reads TGTGCCTGGAGCGGGGTCGAGCTTTTAGCCAAAAACATTCAGTACTTC. Protein product: CAWSGVELLAKNIQYF. The full variable domain, in which reference TRBV30 and TRBJ2-4 provide the parts outside the CDR3, is SQTIHQWPATLVQPVGSPLSLECTVEGTSNPNLYWYRQAAGRGLQLLFYSVGIGQISSEVPQNLSASRPQDRQFILSSKKLLLSDSGFYLCAWSGVELLAKNIQYFGAGTRLSVL.

As DNA, the CDR3 is TGTGCCAGCAGTTACAGGGGGCTGGGATCACCCCTCCACTTT. This sequence encodes CASSYRGLGSPLHF. V is TRBV28 and J is TRBJ1-6; TRBD1 agrees at 9 bases. V was clipped by 4 bases and J by 10 bases; unmatched bases: 5. This CDR3 is built from 14 residues. In germline, CDR1 is MDHEN, CDR2 SYDVKM.

In its sample, this clonotype was seen once. The V gene is TRBV11-2, the J gene TRBJ1-2, with TRBD1 matching 9 bases. The CDR3 totals 15 residues. V lost 5 bases, J lost 5 bases, and 9 bases stayed unmatched. CDR1 and CDR2 from the germline V gene are SGHAT and FQNNGV. CDR3 sequence: CASSVDDGQGYGYTF. The DNA for the CDR3 is TGTGCCAGCAGCGTTGACGATGGACAGGGGTATGGCTACACCTTC.

This clonotype has only one observation. This rearrangement joins TRBV7-2 to TRBJ2-7; D may correspond to TRBD1 or TRBD2 (6 bases each). The CDR3 is 13 residues long. Germline CDR1 is SGHTA and CDR2 is FQGNSA. Trimming took off 7 bases at V and 6 bases at J, with 16 bases between the two ends. The chain's CDR3 is CASIKEGVGEQYF. In DNA form, the CDR3 reads TGTGCCAGCATCAAGGAGGGGGTGGGCGAGCAGTACTTC.

CDR3 region: CASSPKSYQETQYF. CDR3 bases: TGTGCCAGCAGCCCGAAATCGTACCAAGAGACCCAGTACTTC. The V gene is TRBV7-2, the J gene TRBJ2-5; D remains ambiguous. Trimming stripped 5 bases from V and 0 bases from J, with 10 bases between. CDR1 is SGHTA, CDR2 FQGNSA, per germline. The CDR3 is 14 amino acids.

The chain joins TRBV5-5 to TRBJ2-7; no clear D gene. The CDR3 totals 13 residues. Trimming took off 4 bases at V and 5 bases at J, with 13 bases between the two ends. Germline loops: CDR1 SGHKS, CDR2 YYEKEE (reference sequence). The CDR3 loop is CASSVGWVHEQYV. As DNA, the CDR3 is TGTGCCAGCAGCGTCGGCTGGGTCCACGAGCAGTACGTC.

The CDR3 spells CASSRGGGGLGWGYTF. CDR3 nucleotides: TGTGCCAGCAGCCGAGGGGGTGGGGGCCTTGGGTGGGGCTACACCTTC. This sequence joins TRBV28 and TRBJ1-2, with D possibly TRBD1 on 6 matching bases. This CDR3 spans 16 amino acids. The V end lost 6 bases, the J end lost 8 bases, and 25 bases lay between the germline ends. Germline values: CDR1 MDHEN, CDR2 SYDVKM.